The clone carrying this TCR beta chain was seen only a few times. Trimming left V 4 bases short and J 3 bases short, with 6 bases between. Germline lookup yields CDR1 SQVTM and CDR2 ANQGSEA. This CDR3 spans 12 amino acids. Original data processing: How many nucleated cells were present was estimated from reference gene primer amplification. Clones were read by immunoSEQ multiplex PCR, and TCRdb kept only the in-frame ones, dropping some. D and trimming come from the DNA, and the V and J calls and clone size come from that table. The sample includes 52,000 or so clones, 80% to 85% of them seen just once. This sample was taken from a study of blood T cell repertoires in COVID-19. Study background: PBMCs, B-cell-depleted T cells, or T cells were the source of the cDNA or gDNA that made up the material.

V is TRBV29-1 and J is TRBJ1-4; D call uncertain. The receptor was isolated from a man in his fifties with acute or convalescent COVID-19. Sequencing was done on a sample of peripheral blood. CDR3 coding DNA: TGCAGCGTTGCTCAGGCTAATGAAAAACTGTTTTTT. Translating gives CSVAQANEKLFF.